The clone carrying this T cell receptor (beta chain) was detected ten times or more. What it binds is unknown. The data were taken from a study of T-cell memory formation after mild COVID-19. For the study at large: For the most part, TCR clusters were specific to one donor.

The CDR3 extends over 16 amino acids. The germline CDR1 and CDR2 sequences are LGHDT and YNNKEL (reference sequence). The ends lost 3 bases at V and 0 bases at J; junction bases unmatched: 3. Barcoded TCR alpha and TCR beta cDNA libraries with UMIs came from 5'RACE using constant-segment primers. TCRdb recomputed calls from the 5' RACE reads with MiXCR, one row per CDR3 protein. The data show about 320,000 distinct CDR3 sequences, roughly an eighth seen once. Study-wide results and limits: Later expanders leaned toward CD4+, whereas clones contracting from day 15 to 85 were balanced CD4/CD8.

The specimen was PBMCs or a T cell subset sorted from them (not recorded which). The receptor's source is a man between 18 and 35 years old who had mild COVID-19 (a few samples of this study predate the infection). Cell type and time point are not known. The chain recombines TRBV3-1 with TRBJ2-1; 9 positions agree with TRBD2. CDR3 coding DNA: TGTGCCAGCAGCCACCGCGGGGGGGCCTCCTACAATGAGCAGTTCTTC. This gives the protein CASSHRGGASYNEQFF.